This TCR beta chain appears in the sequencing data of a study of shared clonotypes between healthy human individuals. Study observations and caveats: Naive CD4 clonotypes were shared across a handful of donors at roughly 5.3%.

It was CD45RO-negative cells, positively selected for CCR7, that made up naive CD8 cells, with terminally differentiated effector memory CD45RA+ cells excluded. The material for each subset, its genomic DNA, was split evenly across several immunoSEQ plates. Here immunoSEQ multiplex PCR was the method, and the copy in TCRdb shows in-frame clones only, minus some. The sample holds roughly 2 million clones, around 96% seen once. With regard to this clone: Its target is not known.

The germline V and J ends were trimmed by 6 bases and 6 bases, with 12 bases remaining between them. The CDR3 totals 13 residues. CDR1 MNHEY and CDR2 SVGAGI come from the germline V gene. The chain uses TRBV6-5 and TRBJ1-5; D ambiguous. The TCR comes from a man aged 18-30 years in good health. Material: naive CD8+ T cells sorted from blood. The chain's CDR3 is CASSPTDGQPQHF. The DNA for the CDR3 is TGTGCCAGCAGCCCGACGGACGGTCAGCCCCAGCATTTT.